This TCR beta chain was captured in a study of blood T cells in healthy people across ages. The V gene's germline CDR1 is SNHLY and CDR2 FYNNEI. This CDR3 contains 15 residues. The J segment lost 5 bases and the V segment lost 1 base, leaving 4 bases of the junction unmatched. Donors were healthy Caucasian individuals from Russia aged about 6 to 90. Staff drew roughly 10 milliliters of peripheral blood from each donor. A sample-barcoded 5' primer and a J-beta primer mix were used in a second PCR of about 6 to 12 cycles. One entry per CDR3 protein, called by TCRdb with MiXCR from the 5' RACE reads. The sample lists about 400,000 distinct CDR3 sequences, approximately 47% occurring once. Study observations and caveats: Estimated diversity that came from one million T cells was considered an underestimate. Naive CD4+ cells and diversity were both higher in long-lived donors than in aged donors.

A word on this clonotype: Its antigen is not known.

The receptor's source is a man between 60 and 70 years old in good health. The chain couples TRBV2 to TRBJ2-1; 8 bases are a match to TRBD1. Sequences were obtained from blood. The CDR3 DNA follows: TGTGCCAGCAGTGAAGGTACAGGGGGTCACAATGAGCAGTTCTTC. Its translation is CASSEGTGGHNEQFF.